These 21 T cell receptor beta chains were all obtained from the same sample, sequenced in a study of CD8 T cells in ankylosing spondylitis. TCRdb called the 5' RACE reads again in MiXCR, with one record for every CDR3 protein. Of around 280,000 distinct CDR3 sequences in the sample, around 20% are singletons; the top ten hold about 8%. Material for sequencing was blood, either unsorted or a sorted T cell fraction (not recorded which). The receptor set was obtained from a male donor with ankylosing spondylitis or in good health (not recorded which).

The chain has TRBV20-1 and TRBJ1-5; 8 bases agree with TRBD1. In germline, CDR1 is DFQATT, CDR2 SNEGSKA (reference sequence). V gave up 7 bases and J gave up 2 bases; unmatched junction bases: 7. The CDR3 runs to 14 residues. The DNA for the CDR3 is TGCAGTGTACCAGGGGGCGGTGGCAATCAGCCCCAGCATTTT. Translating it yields CSVPGGGGNQPQHF.

CDR3 amino acids: CAIRPGSLTDTQYF. CDR3 DNA: TGTGCCATCAGGCCGGGATCCTTAACAGATACGCAGTATTTT. The chain joins TRBV10-3 to TRBJ2-3; a weak D match, TRBD2 (5 bases). Germline lookup yields CDR1 ENHRY and CDR2 SYGVKD. The V gene lost 6 bases and the J gene lost 3 bases, with 13 bases spanning the gap. The CDR3 runs 14 residues.

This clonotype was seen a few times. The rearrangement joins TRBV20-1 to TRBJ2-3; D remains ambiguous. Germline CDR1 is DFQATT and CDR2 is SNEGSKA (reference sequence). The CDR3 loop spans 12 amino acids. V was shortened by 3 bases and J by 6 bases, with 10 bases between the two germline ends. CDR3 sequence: CSARIPADTQYF. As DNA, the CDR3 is TGCAGTGCTAGGATACCGGCGGATACGCAGTATTTT.

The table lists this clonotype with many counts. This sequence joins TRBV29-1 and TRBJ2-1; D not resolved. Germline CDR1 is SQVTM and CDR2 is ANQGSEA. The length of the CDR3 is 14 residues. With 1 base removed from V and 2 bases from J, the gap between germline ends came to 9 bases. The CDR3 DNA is TGCAGCGTTGAAGGGGGTATCACCTACAATGAGCAGTTCTTC. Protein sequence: CSVEGGITYNEQFF.

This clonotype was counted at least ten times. The CDR3 is CSVDGGTGELFF. As DNA, the CDR3 is TGCAGCGTTGATGGCGGTACCGGGGAGCTGTTTTTT. This chain uses TRBV29-1 with TRBJ2-2; no clear D gene. Germline CDR1 SQVTM, CDR2 ANQGSEA. The V gene lost 3 bases and the J gene lost 5 bases, with 7 bases spanning the gap. This CDR3 spans 12 amino acids.

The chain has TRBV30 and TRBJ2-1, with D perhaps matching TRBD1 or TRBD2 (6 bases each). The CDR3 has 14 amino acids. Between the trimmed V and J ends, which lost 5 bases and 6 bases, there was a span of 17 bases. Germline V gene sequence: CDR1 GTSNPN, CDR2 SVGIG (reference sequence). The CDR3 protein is CAWGNTGASNEQFF. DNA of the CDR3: TGTGCCTGGGGGAACACGGGGGCCAGCAATGAGCAGTTCTTC.

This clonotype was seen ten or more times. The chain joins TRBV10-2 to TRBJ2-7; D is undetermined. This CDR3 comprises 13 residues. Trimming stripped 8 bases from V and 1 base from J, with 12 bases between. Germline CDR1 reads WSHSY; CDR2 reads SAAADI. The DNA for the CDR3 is TGCGCCAGCGGGGTGGGGATTTCCTACGAGCAGTACGTC. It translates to CASGVGISYEQYV.

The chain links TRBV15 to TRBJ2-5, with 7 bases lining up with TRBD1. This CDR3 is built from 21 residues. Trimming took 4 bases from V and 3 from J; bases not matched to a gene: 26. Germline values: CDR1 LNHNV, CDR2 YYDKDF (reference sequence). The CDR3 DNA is TGTGCCACCAGCAACTTACACATCCCGGCAGGAGACAGGGTAGTCGAAGAGACCCAGTACTTC. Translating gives CATSNLHIPAGDRVVEETQYF.

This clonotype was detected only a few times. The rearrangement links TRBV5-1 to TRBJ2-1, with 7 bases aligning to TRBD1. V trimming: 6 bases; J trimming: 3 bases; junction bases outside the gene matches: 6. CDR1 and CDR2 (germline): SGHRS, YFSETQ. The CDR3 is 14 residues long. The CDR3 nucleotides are TGCGCCAGCACCCAGGACAGGAGCTACAATGAGCAGTTCTTC. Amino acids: CASTQDRSYNEQFF.

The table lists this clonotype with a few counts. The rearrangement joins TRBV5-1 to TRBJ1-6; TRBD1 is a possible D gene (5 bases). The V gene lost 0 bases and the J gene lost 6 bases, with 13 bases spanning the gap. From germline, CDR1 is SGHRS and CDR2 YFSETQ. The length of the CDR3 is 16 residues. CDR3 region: CASSLAGQGVNSPLHF. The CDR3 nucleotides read TGCGCCAGCAGCTTGGCTGGTCAGGGAGTTAATTCACCCCTCCACTTT.

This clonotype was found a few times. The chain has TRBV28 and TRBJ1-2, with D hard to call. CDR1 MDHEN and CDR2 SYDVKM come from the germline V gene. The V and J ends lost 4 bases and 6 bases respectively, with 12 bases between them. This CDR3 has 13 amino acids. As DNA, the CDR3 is TGTGCCAGCAGTTCCCGACTGCTCGATGGCTACACCTTC. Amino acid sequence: CASSSRLLDGYTF.

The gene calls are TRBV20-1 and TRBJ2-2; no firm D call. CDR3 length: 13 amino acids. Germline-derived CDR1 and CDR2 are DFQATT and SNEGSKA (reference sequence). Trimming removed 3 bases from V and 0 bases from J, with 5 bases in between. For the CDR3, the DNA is TGCAGTGCTAGCAGCCCGAACACCGGGGAGCTGTTTTTT. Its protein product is CSASSPNTGELFF.

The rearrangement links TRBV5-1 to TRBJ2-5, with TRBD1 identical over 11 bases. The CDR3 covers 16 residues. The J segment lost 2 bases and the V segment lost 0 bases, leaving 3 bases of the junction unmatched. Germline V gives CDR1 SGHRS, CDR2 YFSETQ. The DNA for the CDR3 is TGCGCCAGCAGCTTGGCCGGGACAGGGGGACAAGAGACCCAGTACTTC. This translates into CASSLAGTGGQETQYF. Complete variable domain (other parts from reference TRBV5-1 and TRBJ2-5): KAGVTQTPRYLIKTRGQQVTLSCSPISGHRSVSWYQQTPGQGLQFLFEYFSETQRNKGNFPGRFSGRQFSNSRSEMNVSTLELGDSALYLCASSLAGTGGQETQYFGPGTRLLVL.

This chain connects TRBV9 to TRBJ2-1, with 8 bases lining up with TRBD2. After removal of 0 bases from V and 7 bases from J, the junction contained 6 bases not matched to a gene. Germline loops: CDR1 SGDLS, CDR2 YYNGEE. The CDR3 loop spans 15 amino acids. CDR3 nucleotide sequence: TGTGCCAGCAGCGTAGACCAGCGGGAGTATAATGAGCAGTTCTTC. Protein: CASSVDQREYNEQFF.

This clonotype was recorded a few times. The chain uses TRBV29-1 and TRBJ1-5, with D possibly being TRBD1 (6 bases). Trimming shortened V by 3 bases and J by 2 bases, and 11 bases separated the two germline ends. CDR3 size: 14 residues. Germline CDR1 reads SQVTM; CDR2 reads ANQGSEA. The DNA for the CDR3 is TGCAGCGTTGATACGACAGGCCGCAATCAGCCCCAGCATTTT. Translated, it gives CSVDTTGRNQPQHF.

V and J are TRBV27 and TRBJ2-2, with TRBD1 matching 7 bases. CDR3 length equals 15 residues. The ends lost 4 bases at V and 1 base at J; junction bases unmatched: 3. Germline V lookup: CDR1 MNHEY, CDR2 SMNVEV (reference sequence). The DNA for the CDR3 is TGTGCCAGCAGTTCTTACAGGGGGAACACCGGGGAGCTGTTTTTT. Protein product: CASSSYRGNTGELFF.

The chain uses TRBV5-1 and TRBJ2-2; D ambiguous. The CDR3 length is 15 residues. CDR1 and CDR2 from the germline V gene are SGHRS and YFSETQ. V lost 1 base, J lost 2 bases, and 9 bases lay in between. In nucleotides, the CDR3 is TGCGCCAGCAGCTTGACTACCGTAAACACCGGGGAGCTGTTTTTT. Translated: CASSLTTVNTGELFF.

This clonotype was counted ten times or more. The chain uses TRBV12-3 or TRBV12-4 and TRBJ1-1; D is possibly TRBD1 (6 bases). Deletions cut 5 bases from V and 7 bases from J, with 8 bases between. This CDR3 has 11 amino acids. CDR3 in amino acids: CASSQGSEAFF. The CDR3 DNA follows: TGTGCCAGCAGTCAGGGGAGTGAAGCTTTCTTT.

In DNA form, the CDR3 reads TGTGCCAGCAGCTTAGAACATGACGGAAACATTCAGTACTTC. Residues: CASSLEHDGNIQYF. The rearrangement links TRBV7-6 to TRBJ2-4; D is undetermined. CDR3 length: 14 amino acids. Between the trimmed V and J ends, which lost 1 base and 6 bases, there was a span of 10 bases. Germline CDR1 and CDR2: SGHVS and FNYEAQ.

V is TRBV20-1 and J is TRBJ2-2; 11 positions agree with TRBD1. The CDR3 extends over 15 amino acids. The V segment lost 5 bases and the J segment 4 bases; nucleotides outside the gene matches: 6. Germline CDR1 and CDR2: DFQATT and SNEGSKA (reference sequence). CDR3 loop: CSAPGTGGTTGELFF. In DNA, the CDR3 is TGCAGTGCTCCCGGGACAGGGGGGACCACCGGGGAGCTGTTTTTT.

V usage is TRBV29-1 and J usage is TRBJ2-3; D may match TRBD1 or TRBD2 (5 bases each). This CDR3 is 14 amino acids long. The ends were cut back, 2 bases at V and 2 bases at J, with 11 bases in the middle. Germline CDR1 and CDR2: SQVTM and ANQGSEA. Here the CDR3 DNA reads TGCAGCGTTGAACCCGGGGCGAACACAGATACGCAGTATTTT. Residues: CSVEPGANTDTQYF.